The clone carrying this TCR beta chain was seen only once. The data were obtained in a study of blood T cell repertoires in COVID-19. As for the study in general: The United States, Italy and Spain were the sources of the acute and convalescent COVID-19 samples. T cells, B-cell-depleted T cells, or PBMCs supplied cDNA or gDNA.

As handled by the study authors: Nucleated cell number was recorded as an estimate derived from reference gene primer amplification. Sequencing used immunoSEQ multiplex PCR; TCRdb keeps in-frame clones, though not all of them. That table is the source of V, J and clone size, and D and trimming were worked out from the DNA. The top ten hold less than 25% of the sample, which has 73,000 or so clones, roughly 80% seen once. Trimming cost V 3 bases and J 2 bases; bases outside gene matches: 12. CDR1 is KGHSH, CDR2 LQKENI, per germline. The CDR3 contains 17 residues. The chain is built from TRBV18 and TRBJ2-5, with 7 bases matching TRBD1. Source material: peripheral blood. This receptor was taken from a man in his sixties with acute or convalescent COVID-19. The CDR3 nucleotides read TGTGCCAGCTCACCTAAGAACTCCGGGACAGAACAAGAGACCCAGTACTTC. Translation: CASSPKNSGTEQETQYF.